One and the same sample provided the 3 T cell receptor beta chains below, sequenced in a study of T cell clones after liver transplantation. Repertoires were generated with immunoSEQ multiplex PCR, while TCRdb's copy carries only in-frame clones and drops some. The sample has roughly 80,000 clones; about 82% are singletons. The sample consisted of CD4+ T cells from blood, taken 46 months after liver transplant. The receptor set was obtained from a human patient who received a liver transplant. The graft donor may account for some of the T cells.

This chain connects TRBV15 to TRBJ1-5, with D possibly TRBD1 on 5 matching bases. Trimming removed 0 bases from V and 1 base from J, with 10 bases in between. Germline V gives CDR1 LNHNV, CDR2 YYDKDF (reference sequence). The CDR3 loop spans 16 amino acids. CDR3 sequence (DNA): TGTGCCACCAGCAGAGATCGGGGGTTCAGCAATCAGCCCCAGCATTTT. Translation: CATSRDRGFSNQPQHF.

The chain is built from TRBV28 and TRBJ1-4; possible D gene TRBD1, 5 bases. V lost 5 bases and J lost 0, with 16 bases in between. This CDR3 region has 17 residues. Germline V gives CDR1 MDHEN, CDR2 SYDVKM. CDR3 sequence reads: CASSPTRGQATNEKLFF. CDR3 nucleotides: TGTGCCAGCAGTCCCACGCGCGGACAAGCAACTAATGAAAAACTGTTTTTT.

V is TRBV27 and J is TRBJ1-1; no clear D. The V gene lost 6 bases and the J gene lost 1 base, with 12 bases spanning the gap. CDR3 length: 14 amino acids. The germline V gene has CDR1 MNHEY and CDR2 SMNVEV (reference sequence). CDR3 DNA: TGTGCCAGCAGGCTTACTCCAGGGAACACTGAAGCTTTCTTT. Translated: CASRLTPGNTEAFF.